This TCR beta chain was observed in a study of beta chain features in type 1 diabetes. Whole-study context: There were 107,917,701 sorted cells examined across all samples.

The study reverse transcribed the entire isolated RNA, so it sequenced expressed TCRB transcripts. Profiling relied on immunoSEQ multiplex PCR, and the TCRdb table lists in-frame clones only, not all of them. Among hundreds of thousands of clones listed, 6.5% to 10% were seen once. Note on this clone: The antigen is unknown.

Study-wide results and limits: HLA effects on TCRB rearrangement stayed unresolved here.

The CDR3 runs 16 residues. Germline CDR1 LNHDA, CDR2 SQIVND (reference sequence). Trimming took off 1 base at V and 3 bases at J, with 12 bases between the two ends. Sequencing was carried out using central memory CD4+ T cells from blood. The sequence came from a woman in her late teens or twenties in good health. This chain uses TRBV19 with TRBJ2-2; a possible D gene is TRBD1 (6 bases). The CDR3 region is CASSIARDKYTGELFF. The CDR3 coding sequence is TGTGCCAGTAGTATAGCTCGGGACAAATACACCGGGGAGCTGTTTTTT. The full variable domain, rest sourced from reference TRBV19 and TRBJ2-2, is DGGITQSPKYLFRKEGQNVTLSCEQNLNHDAMYWYRQDPGQGLRLIYYSQIVNDFQKGDIAEGYSVSREKKESFPLTVTSAQKNPTAFYLCASSIARDKYTGELFFGEGSRLTVL.